One and the same sample provided the 28 T cell receptor beta chains below, sequenced in a study of beta chain features in type 1 diabetes. Sequencing targeted expressed TCRB transcripts, as all isolated RNA had been reverse transcribed. The method was immunoSEQ multiplex PCR; TCRdb's version includes in-frame clones alone and lacks a portion of them. The profile shows some 300,000 clones, roughly 8% of them singletons. The sequencing input was central memory CD4+ T cells from blood. The receptors come from a young woman in good health.

This clone was counted between two and nine times. CDR3 amino acids: CASSVAGGSTEQFF. The CDR3 region has the DNA TGTGCCAGCAGCGTAGCGGGAGGGAGCACTGAGCAGTTCTTC. This sequence joins TRBV9 and TRBJ2-1; 8 positions agree with TRBD2. With 0 bases clipped from V and 9 bases from J, the junction kept 5 bases outside the gene matches. Germline CDR1 and CDR2: SGDLS and YYNGEE. There are 14 residues in the CDR3.

The V call is TRBV2, the J call TRBJ2-7; D is undetermined. CDR3 length: 15 residues. V lost 0 bases and J lost 3, with 12 bases in between. Germline-derived CDR1 and CDR2 are SNHLY and FYNNEI. The DNA for the CDR3 is TGTGCCAGCAGTGAAGCTCTGGGGAATCTCTACGAGCAGTACGTC. Encoded protein: CASSEALGNLYEQYV.

This clone was seen more than once but under ten times. The chain is built from TRBV19 and TRBJ2-1; 10 bases match TRBD2. Germline loops: CDR1 LNHDA, CDR2 SQIVND (reference sequence). Trimming removed 5 bases from V and 6 bases from J; junction bases left unmatched: 7. This CDR3 is built from 15 residues. The CDR3 region is CASSLQAGGPNEQFF. In DNA, the CDR3 is TGTGCCAGTAGTCTCCAAGCGGGAGGGCCCAATGAGCAGTTCTTC.

This clone was seen more than once but under ten times. V is TRBV7-9 and J is TRBJ2-1; 10 nucleotides agree with TRBD2. The CDR3 has 16 residues. Trimming cost V 1 base and J 6 bases; bases outside gene matches: 6. Germline V lookup: CDR1 SEHNR, CDR2 FQNEAQ (reference sequence). The CDR3 here is CASSLVLAGDSNEQFF. CDR3 nucleotide sequence: TGTGCCAGCAGCTTAGTCCTAGCGGGGGATAGCAATGAGCAGTTCTTC.

The chain combines TRBV5-6 with TRBJ2-7, with no clear D. The CDR3 spans 13 residues. CDR1 is SGHDT, CDR2 YYEEEE, per germline. V lost 4 bases, J lost 4 bases, and 12 bases lay in between. The CDR3 region has the DNA TGTGCCAGCAGCCCCCTGACGCCGTACGAGCAGTACTTC. Translating gives CASSPLTPYEQYF.

There are a few counts of this clone. V is TRBV18 and J is TRBJ2-7; D unresolved. The CDR3 covers 11 residues. Germline V gene sequence: CDR1 KGHSH, CDR2 LQKENI. The V and J ends lost 5 bases and 2 bases respectively, with 4 bases between them. CDR3: CASSSTYEQYV. CDR3 bases: TGTGCCAGCTCAAGCACCTACGAGCAGTACGTC.

Many counts were recorded for this clone. This chain joins TRBV19 and TRBJ2-6; TRBD2 matches at 7 bases. Germline loops: CDR1 LNHDA, CDR2 SQIVND (reference sequence). The CDR3 covers 18 residues. The V gene end was trimmed by 5 bases and the J gene end by 0 bases; junction bases not matched to a gene: 10. Here the CDR3 reads CASSRGPPSGSGANVLTF. The CDR3 nucleotides read TGTGCCAGTAGTCGTGGCCCTCCTAGCGGCTCTGGGGCCAACGTCCTGACTTTC.

Only a few counts were recorded for this clone. The genes are TRBV27 and TRBJ2-7; D possibly corresponds to TRBD1 (6 bases). Trimming took off 6 bases at V and 2 bases at J, with 11 bases between the two ends. Per the germline V gene, CDR1 is MNHEY and CDR2 is SMNVEV (reference sequence). This CDR3 has 13 residues. The CDR3 here is CASRPRGTYEQYV. The CDR3, as DNA: TGTGCCAGCAGGCCGAGGGGGACCTACGAGCAGTACGTC.

The rearrangement links TRBV7-2 to TRBJ2-2; no reliable D call. Between the trimmed V and J ends, which lost 1 base and 6 bases, there was a span of 6 bases. The CDR3 spans 13 residues. Germline loops: CDR1 SGHTA, CDR2 FQGNSA. The CDR3 DNA sequence: TGTGCCAGCAGCTTAGACGCCGCCGGGGAGCTGTTTTTT. Protein product: CASSLDAAGELFF. Complete variable domain (other parts from reference TRBV7-2 and TRBJ2-2): GAGVSQSPSNKVTEKGKDVELRCDPISGHTALYWYRQSLGQGLEFLIYFQGNSAPDKSGLPSDRFSAERTGGSVSTLTIQRTQQEDSAVYLCASSLDAAGELFFGEGSRLTVL.

The chain links TRBV2 to TRBJ1-6; no firm D call. Germline CDR1 reads SNHLY; CDR2 reads FYNNEI. There are 14 residues in the CDR3. V dropped 7 bases and J dropped 13 bases, with 20 bases sitting between them. The CDR3 nucleotides read TGTGCCAGCACTCCGGAGAGGGAGAGGAGTCCCCTCCACTTT. As protein: CASTPERERSPLHF.

This clone has a handful of counts. The genes are TRBV18 and TRBJ2-3; 10 positions match TRBD1. The CDR3 is 14 amino acids. Germline values: CDR1 KGHSH, CDR2 LQKENI. Trimming removed 3 bases from V and 5 bases from J; junction bases left unmatched: 2. The CDR3 protein is CASSPGTGEDTQYF. CDR3 DNA: TGTGCCAGCTCACCTGGGACAGGGGAAGATACGCAGTATTTT.

V is TRBV6-6 and J is TRBJ2-5; perhaps TRBD1 as D (6 bases). Looked up from germline, CDR1 is MNHNY and CDR2 is SVGAGI (reference sequence). Deletions cut 7 bases from V and 1 base from J, with 13 bases between. There are 14 residues in the CDR3. CDR3 coding DNA: TGTGCCAGCACTAAATCAGGGGCCCAAGAGACCCAGTACTTC. Protein: CASTKSGAQETQYF.

This clone has a handful of counts. Distinct nucleotide sequences in the sample also encode this CDR3. The V and J genes are TRBV7-3 and TRBJ2-3; TRBD2 matches at 11 bases. There are 17 residues in the CDR3. The ends lost 1 base at V and 6 bases at J; junction bases unmatched: 9. Looked up from germline, CDR1 is SGHTA and CDR2 is FQGTGA. The CDR3 region is CASSLNPASGGLDTQYF. The DNA for the CDR3 is TGTGCCAGCAGCTTAAATCCCGCTAGCGGGGGGCTTGATACGCAGTATTTT.

This chain uses TRBV7-2 with TRBJ2-3; 8 positions match TRBD2. The ends lost 5 bases at V and 5 bases at J; junction bases unmatched: 12. This CDR3 has 16 amino acids. CDR1 is SGHTA and CDR2 is FQGNSA in the germline V gene. The CDR3 is CASSPGERELKDTQYF. CDR3 bases: TGTGCCAGCAGCCCCGGGGAGCGGGAGTTGAAAGATACGCAGTATTTT.

This clone appeared a few times. V is TRBV30 and J is TRBJ1-2, with D uncertain. This CDR3 spans 14 amino acids. Germline assignment: CDR1 GTSNPN and CDR2 SVGIG (reference sequence). The V gene lost 2 bases and the J gene lost 0 bases, with 10 bases spanning the gap. The CDR3 protein is CAWSYGEANYGYTF. CDR3 sequence (DNA): TGTGCCTGGAGTTACGGGGAAGCTAACTATGGCTACACCTTC. Variable domain in full (rest from reference TRBV30 and TRBJ1-2): SQTIHQWPATLVQPVGSPLSLECTVEGTSNPNLYWYRQAAGRGLQLLFYSVGIGQISSEVPQNLSASRPQDRQFILSSKKLLLSDSGFYLCAWSYGEANYGYTFGSGTRLTVV.

The genes are TRBV4-2 and TRBJ2-7; 7 bases fit TRBD1. This CDR3 spans 16 amino acids. Germline V lookup: CDR1 LGHNA, CDR2 YNFKEQ. After removal of 3 bases from V and 3 bases from J, the junction contained 11 bases not matched to a gene. The CDR3 DNA is TGTGCCAGCAGCCAGATCGCCGGGACAGAGTACTACGAGCAGTACTTC. It codes for CASSQIAGTEYYEQYF.

The chain is built from TRBV5-1 and TRBJ2-1; no definite D call. This CDR3 comprises 12 residues. The V end was cut by 0 bases, the J end by 10 bases, with 8 bases between. Germline V gives CDR1 SGHRS, CDR2 YFSETQ. CDR3 sequence: CASSLVDGEQFF. The CDR3 DNA sequence: TGCGCCAGCAGCTTGGTGGACGGGGAGCAGTTCTTC.

The gene calls are TRBV10-3 and TRBJ2-1; TRBD1 or TRBD2 may be the D gene (5 bases each). CDR1 ENHRY and CDR2 SYGVKD come from the germline V gene. The CDR3 runs to 12 residues. Trimming shortened V by 8 bases and J by 7 bases, and 12 bases separated the two germline ends. CDR3 loop: CAIGGMFNEQFF. The DNA for the CDR3 is TGTGCCATCGGGGGTATGTTTAATGAGCAGTTCTTC.

V gene TRBV6-6 combines with J gene TRBJ2-5; D ambiguous. This CDR3 has 13 amino acids. Looked up from germline, CDR1 is MNHNY and CDR2 is SVGAGI (reference sequence). Trimming pared 2 bases from V and 5 bases from J, leaving 9 bases between. The CDR3 spells CASSYLGLETQYF. The CDR3 coding sequence is TGTGCCAGCAGTTACCTGGGCCTTGAGACCCAGTACTTC.

This chain links TRBV29-1 with TRBJ2-2; no firm D call. V was cut by 4 bases and J by 1 base, with 10 bases left in between. The CDR3 consists of 14 residues. Germline V gives CDR1 SQVTM, CDR2 ANQGSEA. The CDR3 loop reads CSVVQQMNTGELFF. The CDR3 nucleotides read TGCAGCGTTGTACAGCAGATGAACACCGGGGAGCTGTTTTTT.

The chain has TRBV7-3 and TRBJ1-3; tentative D call: TRBD1 (5 bases). Germline CDR1 is SGHTA and CDR2 is FQGTGA. The CDR3 extends over 12 amino acids. V was shortened by 5 bases and J by 8 bases, with 10 bases between the two germline ends. This chain's CDR3 is CASSLEGHTIYF. The CDR3 DNA follows: TGTGCCAGCAGCCTCGAGGGGCACACCATATATTTT.

The V call is TRBV6-4, the J call TRBJ1-1, with 9 bases matching TRBD1. The CDR3 has 13 residues. The V segment lost 5 bases and the J segment 4 bases; nucleotides outside the gene matches: 2. Germline V CDR1 and CDR2: MRHNA, SNTAGT. CDR3 sequence: CASSKDRGTEAFF. CDR3 sequence (DNA): TGTGCCAGCAGTAAGGACAGGGGCACTGAAGCTTTCTTT.

This clone was seen a handful of times. The genes are TRBV4-3 and TRBJ2-3; 9 bases map to TRBD2. Germline CDR1 reads LGHNA; CDR2 reads YSLEER. V gave up 1 base and J gave up 2 bases; unmatched junction bases: 10. This CDR3 is 18 amino acids long. The CDR3 bases are TGCGCCAGCAGCCAAGCTCCCGCGACTAGCGGTCTCACAGATACGCAGTATTTT. Residues: CASSQAPATSGLTDTQYF.

This clone appeared many times. Other DNA sequences of this sample code for an identical CDR3. The chain combines TRBV7-9 with TRBJ2-1, with 11 bases fitting TRBD2. The ends lost 5 bases at V and 4 bases at J; junction bases unmatched: 7. The germline gives CDR1 SEHNR, CDR2 FQNEAQ (reference sequence). CDR3 length equals 16 residues. The CDR3 DNA reads TGTGCCAGCAGCCTTTCACTAGCGGGAGCATACAATGAGCAGTTCTTC. It yields the protein CASSLSLAGAYNEQFF.

Written as DNA, the CDR3 is TGTGCCAGCAGCTTAACTGGTGGGGGCTATGGCTACACCTTC. Translated: CASSLTGGGYGYTF. V gene TRBV7-3 combines with J gene TRBJ1-2; a possible D gene is TRBD1 (5 bases). Germline CDR1 SGHTA, CDR2 FQGTGA. V lost 0 bases to trimming and J lost 4 bases, with 9 bases between them. There are 14 residues in the CDR3.

This clone was found a few times. The rearrangement joins TRBV18 to TRBJ2-3, with 10 bases fitting TRBD2. In germline, CDR1 is KGHSH, CDR2 LQKENI. V trimming: 2 bases; J trimming: 7 bases; junction bases outside the gene matches: 9. This CDR3 has 16 amino acids. This CDR3 reads CASSPNAGLAHNTQYF. In DNA, the CDR3 is TGTGCCAGCTCACCAAATGCGGGACTAGCGCACAATACGCAGTATTTT.

The CDR3 DNA sequence: TGTGCCAGCAGGTCGGGACTAGGGAGCTCCTACGAGCAGTACTTC. Protein sequence: CASRSGLGSSYEQYF. The chain has TRBV2 and TRBJ2-7; TRBD2 agrees at 8 bases. In germline, CDR1 is SNHLY, CDR2 FYNNEI. The CDR3 loop spans 15 amino acids. Losses at the gene ends were 6 bases for V and 0 bases for J; bases not matched to a gene: 7. The entire variable domain, with the rest obtained from reference TRBV2 and TRBJ2-7, is as follows: EPEVTQTPSHQVTQMGQEVILRCVPISNHLYFYWYRQILGQKVEFLVSFYNNEISEKSEIFDDQFSVERPDGSNFTLKIRSTKLEDSAMYFCASRSGLGSSYEQYFGPGTRLTVT.

On this clone itself: An end of the junction differs from the germline gene, which may be a read error. V usage is TRBV4-2 and J usage is TRBJ1-2; no definite D call. CDR1 and CDR2 from the germline V gene are LGHNA and YNFKEQ. The CDR3 consists of 15 residues. The CDR3 loop reads CASTQLGGIGGGYTF. The CDR3 coding sequence is TGTGCCAGCACCCAACTGGGAGGGATTGGAGGTGGCTACACCTTC.